The clone carrying this T cell receptor (beta chain) is a singleton in its sample. Its antigen is unidentified. This entry is derived from a study of T cells in localized non-small cell lung cancer. V was shortened by 1 base and J by 10 bases, with 17 bases between the two germline ends. Germline CDR1 reads MGHRA; CDR2 reads YSYEKL. This CDR3 is 15 amino acids long. Study observations and caveats: Heterogeneity remains possible, as sequencing covered one tumor region only.

Sequencing used immunoSEQ multiplex PCR; TCRdb keeps in-frame clones, though not all of them. The data contain tens of thousands of clones, 70% to 90% of them singletons. The chain combines TRBV4-1 with TRBJ2-1; possibly TRBD1 or TRBD2 for D (6 bases each). The receptor's source is a man between 18 and 49 years old with stage I lung adenocarcinoma. The specimen comprised peripheral blood, sampled before any cancer treatment. DNA for the CDR3: TGCGCCAGCAGCCAAGGGAGGGGGGATTGGTTCGAGCAGTTCTTC. Translation: CASSQGRGDWFEQFF.